A single sample is the source of the 10 T cell receptor beta chains below, sequenced in a study of cytomegalovirus exposure and HLA in healthy donors. Produced via immunoSEQ multiplex PCR; TCRdb's table is partial and in-frame only. The sample shows roughly 150,000 clones, about 88% of them seen only once. The specimen sequenced was PBMCs. Receptors originate from a woman aged 18-30 years in good health and CMV-seronegative.

CDR3 region: CASSPYASGGPADNEQFF. In DNA form, the CDR3 reads TGTGCCAGCTCACCATACGCTAGCGGGGGGCCAGCCGACAATGAGCAGTTCTTC. The rearrangement links TRBV18 to TRBJ2-1; TRBD2 aligns across 11 bases. CDR1 and CDR2 from the germline V gene are KGHSH and LQKENI. The CDR3 has 18 residues. After removal of 2 bases from V and 5 bases from J, the junction contained 11 bases not matched to a gene.

J is TRBJ1-1 and V is TRBV5-4; 9 nucleotides line up with TRBD1. Germline CDR1 reads SGHNT; CDR2 reads YYREEE (reference sequence). The CDR3 spans 16 residues. V lost 4 bases, J lost 0 bases, and 7 bases stayed unmatched. The CDR3 loop reads CASSTRTGAMNTEAFF. DNA of the CDR3: TGTGCCAGCAGCACCAGGACAGGGGCCATGAACACTGAAGCTTTCTTT.

The chain carries TRBV29-1 and TRBJ1-1; D not certain. The CDR3 extends over 14 amino acids. V lost 3 bases and J 0 bases, leaving 11 bases between the germline ends. The germline gives CDR1 SQVTM, CDR2 ANQGSEA. CDR3 sequence reads: CSVEGRRMNTEAFF. For the CDR3, the DNA is TGCAGCGTTGAGGGCCGCCGGATGAACACTGAAGCTTTCTTT. The complete variable domain, with remaining parts taken from reference TRBV29-1 and TRBJ1-1, reads SAVISQKPSRDICQRGTSLTIQCQVDSQVTMMFWYRQQPGQSLTLIATANQGSEATYESGFVIDKFPISRPNLTFSTLTVSNMSPEDSSIYLCSVEGRRMNTEAFFGQGTRLTVV.

The chain joins TRBV4-1 to TRBJ2-2, with 8 bases that match TRBD2. V was pared by 4 bases and J by 5 bases, with 6 bases of the junction left unmatched. CDR3 size: 15 residues. Germline values: CDR1 MGHRA, CDR2 YSYEKL. The CDR3 is CASSPGLAKTGELFF. CDR3 nucleotide sequence: TGCGCCAGCAGCCCCGGACTAGCCAAGACCGGGGAGCTGTTTTTT.

This sequence joins TRBV7-2 and TRBJ2-7; the D is unclear. The V end lost 5 bases, the J end lost 2 bases, and 10 bases lay between the germline ends. This CDR3 is built from 13 residues. From germline, CDR1 is SGHTA and CDR2 FQGNSA. CDR3 nucleotide sequence: TGTGCCAGCAGCCCGCGAGGCCCCTACGAGCAGTACTTC. Translation: CASSPRGPYEQYF.

The chain uses TRBV7-6 and TRBJ2-1; 8 bases align to TRBD2. The CDR3 has 13 residues. Germline V gene data show CDR1 as SGHVS and CDR2 as FNYEAQ. After removal of 4 bases from V and 7 bases from J, the junction contained 3 bases not matched to a gene. CDR3 protein: CASSWGLENEQFF. CDR3 DNA sequence: TGTGCCAGCAGCTGGGGACTAGAGAATGAGCAGTTCTTC.

This chain connects TRBV11-2 to TRBJ2-7, with a weak D call TRBD1 (5 bases). CDR3 size: 14 residues. V was cut by 4 bases and J by 2 bases, with 12 bases left in between. CDR1 is SGHAT, CDR2 FQNNGV, per germline. CDR3: CASSYTGSPYEQYF. The CDR3, as DNA: TGTGCCAGCAGCTACACAGGTTCTCCCTACGAGCAGTACTTC. Using reference TRBV11-2 and TRBJ2-7 for the parts outside the CDR3, the full variable domain is EAGVAQSPRYKIIEKRQSVAFWCNPISGHATLYWYQQILGQGPKLLIQFQNNGVVDDSQLPKDRFSAERLKGVDSTLKIQPAKLEDSAVYLCASSYTGSPYEQYFGPGTRLTVT.

The chain carries TRBV5-1 and TRBJ1-4; tentatively, D is TRBD1 (5 bases). Germline V CDR1 and CDR2: SGHRS, YFSETQ. This CDR3 region has 17 residues. Trimming removed 0 bases at V and 8 bases at J, with 20 bases between. In nucleotides, the CDR3 is TGCGCCAGCAGCTTGGGCCCAATGGGGGGAAGCTACGAAAAACTGTTTTTT. Translating gives CASSLGPMGGSYEKLFF.

The genes are TRBV5-1 and TRBJ2-3; TRBD2 aligns across 11 bases. The CDR3 has 16 residues. CDR1 is SGHRS and CDR2 is YFSETQ in the germline V gene. V lost 4 bases and J lost 0; bases outside the gene matches: 4. The CDR3: CASSQLAGDSTDTQYF. The CDR3 DNA follows: TGCGCCAGCAGCCAACTAGCGGGGGATAGCACAGATACGCAGTATTTT.

The chain employs TRBV5-1 and TRBJ1-1, with a weak D call TRBD1 (5 bases). CDR1 is SGHRS and CDR2 is YFSETQ in the germline V gene. The CDR3 extends over 14 amino acids. The V end lost 2 bases, the J end lost 9 bases, and 17 bases lay between the germline ends. The CDR3 DNA reads TGCGCCAGCAGCTTAAGGGGCGCCGACCAAAAAGCTTTCTTT. It is translated as CASSLRGADQKAFF.